The T cell receptor (beta chain) described here comes from a study of regulatory T cells in long-lasting Graves disease. Overall study findings and caveats: TCR diversity was lower in persistent Graves' patients than in newly diagnosed ones.

Time point defined: newly diagnosed GD, antithyroid drugs for less than 3 months. The TCR library used RNA extracted from PBMCs. For this clonotype: Its antigen is still unknown.

Germline loops: CDR1 DFQATT, CDR2 SNEGSKA (reference sequence). The CDR3 totals 17 residues. V dropped 2 bases and J dropped 1; count of bases not matched to a gene: 8. The authors built TCR beta libraries using iRepertoire HTBI primers and Arm-PCR of CDR3 regions. Each CDR3 protein gets one entry after TCRdb re-called the multiplex PCR reads with MiXCR. Of about 320,000 distinct CDR3 sequences listed, 18% are singletons. Specimen: peripheral blood mononuclear cells (PBMCs), collected at new diagnosis, from a patient treated with antithyroid drugs. The clonotype was recovered from a female donor with Graves disease. The gene calls are TRBV20-1 and TRBJ2-1, with 10 bases that match TRBD2. This CDR3 reads CSARSLAGEESYNEQFF. CDR3 nucleotide sequence: TGCAGTGCTAGAAGTCTAGCGGGAGAAGAGTCCTACAATGAGCAGTTCTTC.